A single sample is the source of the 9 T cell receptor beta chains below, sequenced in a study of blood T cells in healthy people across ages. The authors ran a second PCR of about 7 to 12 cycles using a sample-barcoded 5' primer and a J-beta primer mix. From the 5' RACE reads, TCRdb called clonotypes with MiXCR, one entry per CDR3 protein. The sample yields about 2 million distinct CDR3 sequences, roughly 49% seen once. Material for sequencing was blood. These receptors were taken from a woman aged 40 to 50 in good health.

CDR3: CASGADRSTDTQYF. The CDR3 DNA is TGTGCCAGCGGAGCGGACAGATCCACAGATACGCAGTATTTT. The J gene is TRBJ2-3, the V gene TRBV2; possible D gene TRBD1, 6 bases. CDR3 length: 14 amino acids. The ends were cut back, 8 bases at V and 2 bases at J, with 14 bases in the middle. The V gene's germline CDR1 is SNHLY and CDR2 FYNNEI.

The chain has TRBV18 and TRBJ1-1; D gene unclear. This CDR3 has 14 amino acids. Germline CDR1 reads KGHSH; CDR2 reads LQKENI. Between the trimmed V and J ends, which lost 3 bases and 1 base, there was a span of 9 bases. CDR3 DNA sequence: TGTGCCAGCTCACCCCGGACGAAGAACACTGAAGCTTTCTTT. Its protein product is CASSPRTKNTEAFF.

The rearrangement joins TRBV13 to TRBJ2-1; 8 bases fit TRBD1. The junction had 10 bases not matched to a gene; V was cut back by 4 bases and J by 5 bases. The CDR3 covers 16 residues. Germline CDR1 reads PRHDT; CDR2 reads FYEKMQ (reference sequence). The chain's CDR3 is CASSSPRDRNDNEQFF. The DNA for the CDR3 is TGTGCCAGCAGCTCACCGAGGGACAGGAATGACAATGAGCAGTTCTTC.

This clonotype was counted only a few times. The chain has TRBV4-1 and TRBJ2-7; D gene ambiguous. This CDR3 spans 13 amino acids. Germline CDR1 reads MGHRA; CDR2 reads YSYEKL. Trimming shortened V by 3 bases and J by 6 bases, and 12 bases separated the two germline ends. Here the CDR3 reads CASSHPGRVEQYF. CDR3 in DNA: TGCGCCAGCAGCCACCCGGGCCGGGTCGAGCAGTACTTC.

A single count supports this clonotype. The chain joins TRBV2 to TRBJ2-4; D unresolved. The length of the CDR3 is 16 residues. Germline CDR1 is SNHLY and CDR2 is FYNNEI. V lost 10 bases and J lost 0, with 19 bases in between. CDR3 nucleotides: TGTGCCACCCACCGCTCTATGGGGTTAGCCAAAAACATTCAGTACTTC. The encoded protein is CATHRSMGLAKNIQYF.

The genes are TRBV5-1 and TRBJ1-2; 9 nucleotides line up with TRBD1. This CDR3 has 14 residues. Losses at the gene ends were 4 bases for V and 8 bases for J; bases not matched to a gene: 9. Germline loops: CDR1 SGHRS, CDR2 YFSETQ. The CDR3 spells CASSGGQGARGYTF. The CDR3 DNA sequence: TGCGCCAGCAGCGGGGGACAGGGAGCACGAGGCTACACCTTC.

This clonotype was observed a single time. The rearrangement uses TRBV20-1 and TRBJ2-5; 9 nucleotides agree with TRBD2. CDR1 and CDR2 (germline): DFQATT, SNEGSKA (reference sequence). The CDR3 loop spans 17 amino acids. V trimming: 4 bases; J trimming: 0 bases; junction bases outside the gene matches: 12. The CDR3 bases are TGCAGTGCTACCCGATCTAGCGGGGATAGGTACCAAGAGACCCAGTACTTC. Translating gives CSATRSSGDRYQETQYF.

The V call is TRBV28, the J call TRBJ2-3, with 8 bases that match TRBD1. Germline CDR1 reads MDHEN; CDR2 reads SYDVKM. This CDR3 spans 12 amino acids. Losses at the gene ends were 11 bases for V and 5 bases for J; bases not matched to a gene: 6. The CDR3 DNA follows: TGTGCCTGCATAACAGGGGGAGATACGCAGTATTTT. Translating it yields CACITGGDTQYF. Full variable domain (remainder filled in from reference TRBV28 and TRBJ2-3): DVKVTQSSRYLVKRTGEKVFLECVQDMDHENMFWYRQDPGLGLRLIYFSYDVKMKEKGDIPEGYSVSREKKERFSLILESASTNQTSMYLCACITGGDTQYFGPGTRLTVL.

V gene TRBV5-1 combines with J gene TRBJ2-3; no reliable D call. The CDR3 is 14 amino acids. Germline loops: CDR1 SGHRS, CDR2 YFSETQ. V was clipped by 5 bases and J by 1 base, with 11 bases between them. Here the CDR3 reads CASRVFSGTDTQYF. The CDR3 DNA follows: TGCGCCAGCAGGGTATTCAGCGGCACAGATACGCAGTATTTT. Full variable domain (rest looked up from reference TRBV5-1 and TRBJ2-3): KAGVTQTPRYLIKTRGQQVTLSCSPISGHRSVSWYQQTPGQGLQFLFEYFSETQRNKGNFPGRFSGRQFSNSRSEMNVSTLELGDSALYLCASRVFSGTDTQYFGPGTRLTVL.